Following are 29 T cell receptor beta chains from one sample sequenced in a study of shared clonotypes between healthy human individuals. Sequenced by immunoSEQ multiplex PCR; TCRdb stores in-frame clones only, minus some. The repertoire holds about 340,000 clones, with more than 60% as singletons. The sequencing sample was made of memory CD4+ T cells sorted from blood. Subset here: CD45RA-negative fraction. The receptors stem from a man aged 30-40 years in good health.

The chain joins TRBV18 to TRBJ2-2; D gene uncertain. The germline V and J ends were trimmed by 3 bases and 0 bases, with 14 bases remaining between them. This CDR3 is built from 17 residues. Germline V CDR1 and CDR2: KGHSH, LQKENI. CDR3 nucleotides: TGTGCCAGCTCACCCCTGGGTCTTACTGCGAACACCGGGGAGCTGTTTTTT. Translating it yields CASSPLGLTANTGELFF.

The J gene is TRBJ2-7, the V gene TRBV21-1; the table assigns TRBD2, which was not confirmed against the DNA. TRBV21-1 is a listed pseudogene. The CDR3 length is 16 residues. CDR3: CASSKALGSGSGEQYF. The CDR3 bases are TGTGCCAGCAGCAAAGCGCTTGGTAGCGGGAGTGGAGAGCAGTACTTC.

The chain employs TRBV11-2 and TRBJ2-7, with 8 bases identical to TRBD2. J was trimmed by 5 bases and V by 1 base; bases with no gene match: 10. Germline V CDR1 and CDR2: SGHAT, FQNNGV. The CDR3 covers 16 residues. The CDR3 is CASSLVASGSVNEQYF. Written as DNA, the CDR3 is TGTGCCAGCAGCTTAGTAGCCAGCGGGAGTGTCAACGAGCAGTACTTC. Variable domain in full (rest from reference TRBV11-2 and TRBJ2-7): EAGVAQSPRYKIIEKRQSVAFWCNPISGHATLYWYQQILGQGPKLLIQFQNNGVVDDSQLPKDRFSAERLKGVDSTLKIQPAKLEDSAVYLCASSLVASGSVNEQYFGPGTRLTVT.

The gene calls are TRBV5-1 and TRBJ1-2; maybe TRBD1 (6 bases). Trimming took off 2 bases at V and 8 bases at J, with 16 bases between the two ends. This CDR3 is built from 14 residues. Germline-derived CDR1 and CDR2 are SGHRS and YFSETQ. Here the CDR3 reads CASSLNRQDMGYTF. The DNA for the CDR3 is TGCGCCAGCAGCTTAAACCGACAGGATATGGGCTACACCTTC.

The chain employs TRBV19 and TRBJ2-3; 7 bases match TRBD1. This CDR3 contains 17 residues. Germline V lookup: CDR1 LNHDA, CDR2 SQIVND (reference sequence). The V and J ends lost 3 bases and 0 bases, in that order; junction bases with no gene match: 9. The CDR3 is CASSISPTGSSTDTQYF. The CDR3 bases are TGTGCCAGTAGTATTTCCCCGACAGGGAGTAGCACAGATACGCAGTATTTT. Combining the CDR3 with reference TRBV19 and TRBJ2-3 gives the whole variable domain DGGITQSPKYLFRKEGQNVTLSCEQNLNHDAMYWYRQDPGQGLRLIYYSQIVNDFQKGDIAEGYSVSREKKESFPLTVTSAQKNPTAFYLCASSISPTGSSTDTQYFGPGTRLTVL.

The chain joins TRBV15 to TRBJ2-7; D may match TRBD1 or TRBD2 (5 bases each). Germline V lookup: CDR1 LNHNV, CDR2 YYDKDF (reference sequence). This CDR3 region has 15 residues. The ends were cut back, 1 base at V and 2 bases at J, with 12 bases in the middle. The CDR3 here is CATSRGGRDAYEQYF. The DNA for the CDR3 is TGTGCCACCAGCAGAGGAGGACGGGACGCCTACGAGCAGTACTTC.

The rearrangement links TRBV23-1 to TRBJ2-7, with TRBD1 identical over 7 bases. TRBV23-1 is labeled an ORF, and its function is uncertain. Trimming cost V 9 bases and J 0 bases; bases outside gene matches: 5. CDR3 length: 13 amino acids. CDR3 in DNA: TGCGCCAGTAGGAGACAGGGCTCCTACGAGCAGTACTTC. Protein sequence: CASRRQGSYEQYF.

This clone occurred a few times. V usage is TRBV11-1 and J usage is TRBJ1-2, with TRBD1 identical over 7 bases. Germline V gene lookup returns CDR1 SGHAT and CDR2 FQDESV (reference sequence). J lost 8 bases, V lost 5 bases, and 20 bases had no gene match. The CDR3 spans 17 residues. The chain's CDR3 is CASSGQSLTGTESGYTF. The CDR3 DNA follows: TGTGCCAGCAGCGGACAGTCCCTAACCGGGACAGAGAGCGGCTACACCTTC.

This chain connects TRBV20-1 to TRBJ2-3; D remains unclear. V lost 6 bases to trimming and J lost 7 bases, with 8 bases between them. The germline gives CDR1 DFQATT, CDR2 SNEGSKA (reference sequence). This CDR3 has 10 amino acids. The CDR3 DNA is TGCAGTGCCTTCCCAAATACGCAGTATTTT. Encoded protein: CSAFPNTQYF.

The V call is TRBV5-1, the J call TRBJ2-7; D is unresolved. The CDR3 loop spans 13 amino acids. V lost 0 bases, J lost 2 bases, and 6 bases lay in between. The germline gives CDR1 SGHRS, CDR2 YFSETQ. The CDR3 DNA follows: TGCGCCAGCAGCTTGGCGCCGACCTACGAGCAGTACTTC. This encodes CASSLAPTYEQYF.

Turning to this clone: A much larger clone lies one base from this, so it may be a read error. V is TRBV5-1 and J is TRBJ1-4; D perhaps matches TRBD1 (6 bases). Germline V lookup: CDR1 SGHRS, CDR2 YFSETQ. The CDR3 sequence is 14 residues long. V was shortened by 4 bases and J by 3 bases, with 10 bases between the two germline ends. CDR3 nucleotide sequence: TGCGCCAGCAGCACCGGACAGCCTAATGAAAAACTGTTTTTT. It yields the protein CASSTGQPNEKLFF.

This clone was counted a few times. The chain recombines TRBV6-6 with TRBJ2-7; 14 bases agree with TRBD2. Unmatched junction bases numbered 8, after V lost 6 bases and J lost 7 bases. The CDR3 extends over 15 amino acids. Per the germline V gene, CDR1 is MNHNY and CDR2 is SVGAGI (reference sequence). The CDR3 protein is CASSPWTSGRKEQYF. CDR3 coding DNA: TGTGCCAGCAGCCCATGGACTAGCGGGAGGAAGGAGCAGTACTTC.

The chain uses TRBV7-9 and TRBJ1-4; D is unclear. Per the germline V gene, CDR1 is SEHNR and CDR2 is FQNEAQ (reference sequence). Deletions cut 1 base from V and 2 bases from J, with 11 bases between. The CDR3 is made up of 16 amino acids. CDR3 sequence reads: CASSLDGGVTNEKLFF. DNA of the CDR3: TGTGCCAGCAGCTTAGATGGCGGGGTTACTAATGAAAAACTGTTTTTT. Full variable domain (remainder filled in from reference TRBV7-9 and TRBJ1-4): DTGVSQNPRHKITKRGQNVTFRCDPISEHNRLYWYRQTLGQGPEFLTYFQNEAQLEKSRLLSDRFSAERPKGSFSTLEIQRTEQGDSAMYLCASSLDGGVTNEKLFFGSGTQLSVL.

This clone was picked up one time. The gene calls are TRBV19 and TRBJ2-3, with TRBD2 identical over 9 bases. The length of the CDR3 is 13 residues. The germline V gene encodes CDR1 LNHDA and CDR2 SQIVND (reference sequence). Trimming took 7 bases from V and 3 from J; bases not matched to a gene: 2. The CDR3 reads CASKTSGTDTQYF. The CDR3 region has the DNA TGTGCCAGTAAAACTAGCGGGACAGATACGCAGTATTTT.

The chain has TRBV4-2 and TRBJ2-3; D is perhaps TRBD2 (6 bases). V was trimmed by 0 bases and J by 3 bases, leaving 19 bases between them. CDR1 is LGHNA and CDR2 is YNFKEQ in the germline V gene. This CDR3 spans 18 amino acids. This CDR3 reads CASSQDPAGQLLTDTQYF. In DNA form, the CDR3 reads TGTGCCAGCAGCCAAGATCCGGCGGGGCAGCTACTGACAGATACGCAGTATTTT.

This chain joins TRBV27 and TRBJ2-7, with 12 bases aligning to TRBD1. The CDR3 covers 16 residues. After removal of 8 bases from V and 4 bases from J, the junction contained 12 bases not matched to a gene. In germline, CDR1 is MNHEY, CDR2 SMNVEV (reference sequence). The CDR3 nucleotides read TGTGCCAGCCGATTTGCCCGGGGACAGGGGGCATACGAGCAGTACTTC. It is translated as CASRFARGQGAYEQYF.

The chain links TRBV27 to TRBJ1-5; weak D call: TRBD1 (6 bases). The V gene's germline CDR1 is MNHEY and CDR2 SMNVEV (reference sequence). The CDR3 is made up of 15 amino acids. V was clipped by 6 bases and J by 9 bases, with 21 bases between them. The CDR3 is CASRSGLTGTGPQHF. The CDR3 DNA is TGTGCCAGCAGATCGGGATTGACAGGCACCGGGCCCCAGCATTTT.

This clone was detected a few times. CDR3 in DNA: TGTGCCAGCAGCCACAAAATCACGGATACTATAGACGAGCAGTACTTC. This gives the protein CASSHKITDTIDEQYF. The V call is TRBV4-2, the J call TRBJ2-7; no clear D. The germline gives CDR1 LGHNA, CDR2 YNFKEQ. V lost 3 bases and J 5 bases, leaving 20 bases between the germline ends. CDR3 length: 16 amino acids.

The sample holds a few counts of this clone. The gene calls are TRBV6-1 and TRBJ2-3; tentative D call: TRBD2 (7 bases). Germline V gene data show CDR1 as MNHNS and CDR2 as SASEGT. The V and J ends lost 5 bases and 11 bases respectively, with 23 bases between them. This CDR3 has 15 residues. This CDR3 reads CASSPLANRGRKQYF. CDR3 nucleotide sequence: TGTGCCAGCAGTCCACTAGCGAACCGGGGGCGCAAGCAGTATTTT.

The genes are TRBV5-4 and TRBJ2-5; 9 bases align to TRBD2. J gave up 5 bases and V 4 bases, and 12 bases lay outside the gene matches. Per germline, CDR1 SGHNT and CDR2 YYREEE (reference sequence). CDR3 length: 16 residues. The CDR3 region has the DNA TGTGCCAGCAGCCCCGGGGGGGGACTAGCTTGGGAGACCCAGTACTTC. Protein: CASSPGGGLAWETQYF.

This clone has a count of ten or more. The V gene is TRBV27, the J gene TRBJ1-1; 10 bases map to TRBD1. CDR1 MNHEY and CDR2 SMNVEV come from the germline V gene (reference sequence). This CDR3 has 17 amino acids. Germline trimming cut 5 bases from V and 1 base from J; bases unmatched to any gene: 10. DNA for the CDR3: TGTGCCAGCAGTCGTCGACAGGGGGCGAACCGGAACACTGAAGCTTTCTTT. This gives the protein CASSRRQGANRNTEAFF.

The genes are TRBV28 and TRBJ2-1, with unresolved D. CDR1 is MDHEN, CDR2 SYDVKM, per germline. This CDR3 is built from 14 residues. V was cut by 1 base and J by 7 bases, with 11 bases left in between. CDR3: CASSLSIGGNEQFF. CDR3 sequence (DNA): TGTGCCAGCAGTTTATCAATCGGTGGGAATGAGCAGTTCTTC.

DNA for the CDR3: TGTGCCAGCAGCGAGTGGTGGACAGCAAACACCGGGGAGCTGTTTTTT. It encodes CASSEWWTANTGELFF. The chain combines TRBV5-5 with TRBJ2-2; D is perhaps TRBD1 (6 bases). In germline, CDR1 is SGHKS, CDR2 YYEKEE (reference sequence). CDR3 length: 16 residues. V lost 4 bases and J 2 bases, leaving 15 bases between the germline ends.

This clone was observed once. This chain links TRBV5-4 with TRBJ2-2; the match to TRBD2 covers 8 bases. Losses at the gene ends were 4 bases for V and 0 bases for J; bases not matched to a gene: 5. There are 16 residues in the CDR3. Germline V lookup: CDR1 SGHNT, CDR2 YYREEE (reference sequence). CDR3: CASSPIAGTNTGELFF. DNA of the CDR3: TGTGCCAGCAGCCCAATAGCGGGAACGAACACCGGGGAGCTGTTTTTT.

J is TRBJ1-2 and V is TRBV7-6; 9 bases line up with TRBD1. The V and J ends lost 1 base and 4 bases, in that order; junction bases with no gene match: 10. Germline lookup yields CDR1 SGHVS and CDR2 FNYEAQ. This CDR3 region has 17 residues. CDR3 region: CASSLVQGALSSYGYTF. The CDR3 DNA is TGTGCCAGCAGCTTAGTACAGGGGGCCTTATCTTCCTATGGCTACACCTTC.

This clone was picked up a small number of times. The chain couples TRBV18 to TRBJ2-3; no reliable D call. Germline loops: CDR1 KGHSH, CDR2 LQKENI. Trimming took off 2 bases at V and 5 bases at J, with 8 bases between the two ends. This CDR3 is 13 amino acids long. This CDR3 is CASSPIIRDTQYF. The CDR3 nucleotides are TGTGCCAGCTCACCAATAATAAGAGATACGCAGTATTTT. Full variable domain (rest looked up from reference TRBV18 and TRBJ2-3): NAGVMQNPRHLVRRRGQEARLRCSPMKGHSHVYWYRQLPEEGLKFMVYLQKENIIDESGMPKERFSAEFPKEGPSILRIQQVVRGDSAAYFCASSPIIRDTQYFGPGTRLTVL.

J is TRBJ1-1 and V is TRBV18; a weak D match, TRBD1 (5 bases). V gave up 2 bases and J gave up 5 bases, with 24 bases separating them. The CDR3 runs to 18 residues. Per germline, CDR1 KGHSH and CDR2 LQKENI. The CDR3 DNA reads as TGTGCCAGCTCACCAATGAGGGTATCGGACATTTCTGGGACTGAAGCTTTCTTT. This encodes CASSPMRVSDISGTEAFF.

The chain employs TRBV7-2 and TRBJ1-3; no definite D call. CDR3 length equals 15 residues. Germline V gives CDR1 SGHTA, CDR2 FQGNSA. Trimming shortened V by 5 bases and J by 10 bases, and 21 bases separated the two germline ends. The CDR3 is CASSPRLGETRTIYF. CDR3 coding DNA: TGTGCCAGCAGCCCAAGGCTCGGGGAGACAAGAACCATATATTTT.

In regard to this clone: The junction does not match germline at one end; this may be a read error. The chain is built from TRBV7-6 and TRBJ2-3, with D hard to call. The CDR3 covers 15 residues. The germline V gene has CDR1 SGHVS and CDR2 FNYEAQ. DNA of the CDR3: TGTGCCAGCAGTTTAGGCCAATGGCAGGCAGATACGCAGTATTTT. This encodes CASSLGQWQADTQYF. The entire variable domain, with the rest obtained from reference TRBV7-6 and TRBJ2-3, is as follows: GAGVSQSPRYKVTKRGQDVALRCDPISGHVSLYWYRQALGQGPEFLTYFNYEAQQDKSGLPNDRFSAERPEGSISTLTIQRTEQRDSAMYRCASSLGQWQADTQYFGPGTRLTVL.